This TCR beta chain was captured in a study of regulatory T cells in long-lasting Graves disease. Study context: Duration of antithyroid drug therapy among newly diagnosed Graves' patients was under 3 months.

Germline CDR1 is SQVTM and CDR2 is ANQGSEA. Trimming removed 4 bases from V and 0 bases from J; junction bases left unmatched: 3. This CDR3 spans 14 amino acids. Combining iRepertoire HTBI primers with Arm-PCR of CDR3 regions, the authors built TCR beta libraries. TCRdb reprocessed the multiplex PCR reads via MiXCR and lists one record per CDR3 protein. Among about 620,000 distinct CDR3 sequences listed, approximately 15% were seen once. The time point denotes: newly diagnosed GD, antithyroid drugs for less than 3 months. TCR sequences were obtained from RNA taken from PBMCs. General observations from the study: TRBV28, TRBJ1-2 and TRBJ2-5 emerged as the favored segments in persistent disease.

This clonotype was detected many times. Its antigen is not identified. This same sample was also part of a study on T cells in Graves' hyperthyroidism and ophthalmopathy.

The J gene is TRBJ2-5, the V gene TRBV29-1; TRBD1 agrees at 9 bases. This sequence originates from a young woman with Graves disease. Sequenced here: peripheral blood mononuclear cells (PBMCs), sampled at new diagnosis, from a patient treated with antithyroid drugs. Here the CDR3 reads CSVVTGGYQETQYF. CDR3 nucleotide sequence: TGCAGCGTTGTGACAGGGGGGTACCAAGAGACCCAGTACTTC. The entire variable domain, with the rest obtained from reference TRBV29-1 and TRBJ2-5, is as follows: SAVISQKPSRDICQRGTSLTIQCQVDSQVTMMFWYRQQPGQSLTLIATANQGSEATYESGFVIDKFPISRPNLTFSTLTVSNMSPEDSSIYLCSVVTGGYQETQYFGPGTRLLVL.